The present TCR beta chain was sequenced within a study (dated by TCRdb to 2015 to 2017). Looking at the study overall: The study set out to test whether tumor-infiltrating Tregs in breast cancer get recruited from blood Tregs or are instead converted in situ from other CD4+ T cell subsets.

Here is what the overall study found, with its caveats: Tumor memory CD4+ T cell TCR gene usage was found to cluster with blood and lymph node memory CD4+ cells and with lymph node naive CD4+ cells. Tumor-infiltrating Treg TCR alpha and beta sequences overlapped most with tumor naive CD4+ T cells, then with blood naive CD4+ T cells. The validation in the larger cohort was limited to a single TCR beta V-J rearrangement instead of whole repertoires.

Comments on this clonotype: The antigen it recognizes is unknown. The junction does not match germline at one end; this may be a read error.

Including the terminal cysteine and phenylalanine, the CDR3 comprises 13 residues. Only the CDR3 DNA stays, 39 bases, in frame from base 1. From a lookup of the germline V gene, CDR1 and CDR2 are MGHRA and YSYEKL. Full-length TCR variable regions were amplified by 5' RACE PCR with constant-region reverse primers, and semi-nested PCR with Nested Universal Primer A was subsequently performed. Using the ReliaPrep RNA Cell Miniprep System, total RNA was extracted, and the SMARTer RACE 5'/3' Kit was then used to reverse transcribe the RNA into 5'RACE-ready cDNA. Full-length TCR alpha and beta libraries were barcoded with multiplex adaptors and sequenced on an Illumina MiSeq. The paper's processing steps were these. For each of nine subset-tissue groups, sequencing data from the five patients were combined, and the groups were compared by unsupervised clustering of TCR gene usage. The Morisita-Horn index was used to calculate repertoire similarity, with shared sequences weighted by how much each contributed to each repertoire. Clones were called with MiXCR by TCRdb after fastp trimmed the public reads at Q25, and only in-frame beta chains were retained. Each CDR3 protein gets just one entry, which takes the most common genes and DNA from the rows behind it. These V and J calls rely on TCRdb rather than the paper's analysis. Counted in this sample were around 21,000 distinct CDR3 sequences; more than 30% of them appeared once. Of the sample, roughly 2.4% falls within the top ten clones.

To purify naive CD4+ T cells, the Miltenyi Naive CD4+ T Cell Isolation kit was used, and CD25 microbeads served to deplete Tregs. Tregs, naive and memory CD4+ T cells from tumor, blood and ipsilateral draining lymph nodes of five breast cancer patients underwent full-length TCR alpha and beta sequencing. Tumor tissue and lymph nodes from ipsilateral axillary dissection were perfused with PBS, minced and digested with collagenase I and hyaluronidase. FACS confirmed that the sorted cell populations were more than 90% pure. This TCR was sampled from a female donor with breast cancer. Material: tumor-infiltrating naive CD4+ T cells sorted from the breast tumor. The cell subset or site label here, explained by the study, means: naive CD4+ T cells, CD4+CD45RA+CD25-. Here the chain combines TRBV4-1 and TRBJ1-5; the D gene lacks a confident call. The nucleotide sequence is given as TGCGCCGGCAGCAACAGCGCCAATCAGCCCCAGCATTTT. Protein translation: CAGSNSANQPQHF.